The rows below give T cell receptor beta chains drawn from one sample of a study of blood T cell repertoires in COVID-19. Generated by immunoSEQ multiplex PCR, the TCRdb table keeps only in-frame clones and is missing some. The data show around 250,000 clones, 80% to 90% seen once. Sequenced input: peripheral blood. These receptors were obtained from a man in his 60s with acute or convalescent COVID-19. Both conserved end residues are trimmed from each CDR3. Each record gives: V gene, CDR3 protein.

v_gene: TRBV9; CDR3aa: ASSVLAANGNSQGTSGYTGELF
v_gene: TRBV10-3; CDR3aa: AISETDEGARYGYT
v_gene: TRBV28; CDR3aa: ASSSPFGRAPDTQY
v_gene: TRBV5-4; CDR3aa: ASSLPGPNYGYT
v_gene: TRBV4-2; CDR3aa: ASSQDSVAGVSYEQY
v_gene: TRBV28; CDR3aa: ASSLLGVSVNTEAF
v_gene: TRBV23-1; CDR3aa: ARRPGLAGADTQY
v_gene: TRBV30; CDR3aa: AWSRDRGLGQPQH
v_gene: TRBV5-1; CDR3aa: ASSLRATGREQY
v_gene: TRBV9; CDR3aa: ASSAGPQRVQY
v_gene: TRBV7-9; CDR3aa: ASRRTSGSYEQY
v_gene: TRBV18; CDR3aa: ASSPPTTGYGYT
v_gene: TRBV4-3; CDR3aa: ASSQDQAGGYTQY
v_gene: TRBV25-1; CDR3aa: ASSVGEVGNTIY
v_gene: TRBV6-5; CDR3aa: ASSQTGFNEKLF
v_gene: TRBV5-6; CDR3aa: ASSGGWTGGQTYEQY
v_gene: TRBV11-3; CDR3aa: ASSLDQWGRDYEQY
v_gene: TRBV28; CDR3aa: ASTQAHYEQY
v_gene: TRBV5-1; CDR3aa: ASSPIQGARDTQY
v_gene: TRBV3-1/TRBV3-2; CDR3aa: ASSFLTSGRANEQF
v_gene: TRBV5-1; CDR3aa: ASSLKAGDTEAF
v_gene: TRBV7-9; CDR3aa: ASIGGNYGYT
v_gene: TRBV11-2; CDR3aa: ASSLEDNSGESQY
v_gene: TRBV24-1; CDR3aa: ATSDTGTSSEKLF
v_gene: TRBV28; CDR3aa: ASSSRDRFSEAF
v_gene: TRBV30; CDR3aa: AWSLGQVEGELF
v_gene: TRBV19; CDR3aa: ASSGTVSTDTQY
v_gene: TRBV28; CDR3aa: ASRVQGTYGYT
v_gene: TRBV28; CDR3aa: ASSLGGAKSNQPQH
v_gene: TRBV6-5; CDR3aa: ASSYLPGGTEAF
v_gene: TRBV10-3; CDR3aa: AISVPSTFQQQY
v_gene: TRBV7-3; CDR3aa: ASSLTTSTNTGELF
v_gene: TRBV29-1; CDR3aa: SVGAGPGDTQY
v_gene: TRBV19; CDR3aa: ASSIDLTGGRQPQH
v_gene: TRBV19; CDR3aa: ASSPGRGQGSGGAEAF
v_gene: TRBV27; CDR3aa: ASSLDVPLAGSSYEQY
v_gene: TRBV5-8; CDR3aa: ASPRGGRWTIY
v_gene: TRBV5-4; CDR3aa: ASSSDSQSSYEQY
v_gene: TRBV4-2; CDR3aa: ASSDQGTSGRLEQF
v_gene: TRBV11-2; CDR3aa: ASSPMGGTETQY
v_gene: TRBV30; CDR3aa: AWSRNTEAF
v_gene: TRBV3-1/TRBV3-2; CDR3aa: ASNLGGDTEAF
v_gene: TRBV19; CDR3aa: ASSIGESFPPEQY
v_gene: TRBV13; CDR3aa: ASSPGTGSYEQY
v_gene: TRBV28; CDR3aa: ASSFDSGPETQY
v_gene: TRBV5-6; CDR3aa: ASSDGTVPYEQY
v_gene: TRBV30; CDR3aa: AWSDRADQPQH
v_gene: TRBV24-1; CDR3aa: ATRGWTGRGRYEQY
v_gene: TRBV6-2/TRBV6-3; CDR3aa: ASSSPFQGLDTEAF
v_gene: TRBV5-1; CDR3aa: ASSLLTSRNTEAF
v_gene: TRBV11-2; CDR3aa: ASSFGTSGRAEQF
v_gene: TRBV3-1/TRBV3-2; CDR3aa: ASSQADTQY